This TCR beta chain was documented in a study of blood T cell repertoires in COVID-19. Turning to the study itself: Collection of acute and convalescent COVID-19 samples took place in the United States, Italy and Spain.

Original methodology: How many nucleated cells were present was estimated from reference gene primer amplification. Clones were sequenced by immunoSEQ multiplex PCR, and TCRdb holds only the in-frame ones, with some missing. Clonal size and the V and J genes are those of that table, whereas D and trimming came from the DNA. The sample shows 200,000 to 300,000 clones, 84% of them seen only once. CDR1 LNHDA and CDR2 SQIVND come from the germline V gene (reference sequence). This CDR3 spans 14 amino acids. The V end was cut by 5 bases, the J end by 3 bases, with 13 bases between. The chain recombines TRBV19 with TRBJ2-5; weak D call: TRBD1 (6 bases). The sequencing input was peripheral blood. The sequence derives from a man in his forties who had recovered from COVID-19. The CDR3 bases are TGTGCCAGTAGTTCGTGGACAGTAAAAGAGACCCAGTACTTC. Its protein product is CASSSWTVKETQYF.